These T cell receptor beta chains were read from a single sample in a study of blood T cell repertoires in COVID-19. Generated by immunoSEQ multiplex PCR, the TCRdb table keeps only in-frame clones and is missing some. In the table there are around 250,000 clones, about 86% of which are singletons. Sequencing was done on a sample of peripheral blood. These receptor sequences come from a man older than 75 with acute or convalescent COVID-19. CDR3s include the opening cysteine and the closing phenylalanine or tryptophan. A D gene is named only where the DNA matches it firmly. Size tells how often a clone was seen (once, few, many) or the class of an expanded clone, and some rows leave it out.

D	J	size	V	CDR3	DNA
TRBD1	TRBJ2-7	NA	TRBV5-1	CASSPDRVRSYEQYF	TGCGCCAGCAGCCCGGACAGGGTCCGAAGTTACGAGCAGTACTTC
NA	TRBJ1-6	NA	TRBV25-1	CASSKGGVYNSPLHF	TGTGCCAGCAGTAAAGGGGGGGTTTATAATTCACCCCTCCACTTT
TRBD1	TRBJ1-2	NA	TRBV15	CATSARTGRGINYGYTF	TGTGCCACCAGCGCACGGACAGGGAGAGGGATTAACTATGGCTACACCTTC
TRBD2	TRBJ2-7	NA	TRBV3-1/TRBV3-2	CASSQEGLAGGAYEQYF	TGTGCCAGCAGCCAAGAGGGCCTAGCGGGGGGGGCCTACGAGCAGTACTTC
NA	TRBJ2-2	NA	TRBV10-3	CAISESAQGNTGELFF	TGTGCCATCAGTGAGTCGGCACAGGGGAACACCGGGGAGCTGTTTTTT
TRBD2	TRBJ2-1	NA	TRBV3-1/TRBV3-2	CASSQLADHEQFF	TGTGCCAGCAGCCAACTAGCGGACCATGAGCAGTTCTTC
TRBD1	TRBJ1-6	NA	TRBV2	CASGQGLSSYNSPLHF	TGTGCCAGCGGACAGGGGCTAAGCTCCTATAATTCACCCCTCCACTTT
NA	TRBJ2-5	NA	TRBV7-2	CASSLGVAETQYF	TGTGCCAGCAGCTTAGGCGTAGCAGAGACCCAGTACTTC
NA	TRBJ2-1	NA	TRBV4-1	CASSQEADYSSYNEQFF	TGCGCCAGCAGCCAAGAAGCGGACTACAGCTCCTACAATGAGCAGTTCTTC
NA	TRBJ2-4	NA	TRBV6-5	CASRPGGSGKNIQYF	TGTGCCAGCCGGCCGGGGGGCTCGGGCAAAAACATTCAGTACTTC
TRBD1	TRBJ2-2	NA	TRBV19	CASSLGGQGTGELFF	TGTGCCAGTAGTCTGGGGGGACAGGGAACCGGGGAGCTGTTTTTT
TRBD1	TRBJ1-2	NA	TRBV5-1	CASSLVQGDYGYTF	TGCGCCAGCAGCTTGGTCCAGGGGGACTATGGCTACACCTTC
NA	TRBJ1-1	NA	TRBV28	CASSLVEGRGLTEAFF	TGTGCCAGCAGTTTAGTCGAGGGGAGGGGATTGACTGAAGCTTTCTTT
TRBD1	TRBJ2-7	NA	TRBV5-1	CASSLGTGATYEQYF	TGCGCCAGCAGTTTGGGGACAGGGGCCACCTACGAGCAGTACTTC
TRBD1	TRBJ2-7	few	TRBV10-3	CAISVDRDLNEQYF	TGTGCCATCAGTGTAGACAGGGACCTCAACGAGCAGTACTTC
NA	TRBJ2-1	NA	TRBV11-2	CASSLGVANEQFF	TGTGCCAGCAGCTTAGGAGTTGCCAATGAGCAGTTCTTC
TRBD2	TRBJ2-5	NA	TRBV12-5	CARFCPGGETQYF	TGTGCTAGGTTTTGCCCGGGGGGGGAGACCCAGTACTTC
TRBD1	TRBJ1-2	NA	TRBV29-1	CSVEAGGIYGYTF	TGCAGCGTGGAAGCAGGGGGCATCTATGGCTACACCTTC
NA	TRBJ2-5	NA	TRBV27	CASRGLTGETQYF	TGTGCCAGCAGGGGGCTTACGGGAGAGACCCAGTACTTC
NA	TRBJ1-1	NA	TRBV19	CASSIGGGPEAFF	TGTGCCAGTAGTATAGGAGGAGGGCCAGAAGCTTTCTTT
NA	TRBJ2-2	NA	TRBV11-2	CASSPQGNTGELFF	TGTGCCAGTAGCCCGCAGGGTAACACCGGGGAGCTGTTTTTT
TRBD1	TRBJ1-1	NA	TRBV5-1	CASSLGTVRDTEAFF	TGCGCCAGCAGCCTCGGGACAGTCCGCGACACTGAAGCTTTCTTT
NA	TRBJ2-2	NA	TRBV11-3	CASSYDRNTGELFF	TGTGCCAGCAGCTACGACAGAAACACCGGGGAGCTGTTTTTT
TRBD2	TRBJ2-5	NA	TRBV5-1	CASSLAPSGGAETQYF	TGCGCCAGCAGCTTGGCCCCTAGCGGGGGGGCAGAGACCCAGTACTTC
TRBD1	TRBJ2-2	NA	TRBV5-1	CASSLLGQGYTGELFF	TGCGCCAGCAGCTTGTTGGGACAGGGCTACACCGGGGAGCTGTTTTTT
TRBD2	TRBJ2-7	NA	TRBV5-4	CASSRAGISYEQYF	TGTGCCAGCAGCAGAGCGGGGATCTCCTACGAGCAGTACTTC
NA	TRBJ2-2	once	TRBV5-4	CASSLVQLNTGELFF	TGTGCCAGCAGCTTGGTACAGCTCAACACCGGGGAGCTGTTTTTT
TRBD1	TRBJ2-7	NA	TRBV10-2	CASTPGQGDYEQYF	TGCGCCAGCACCCCTGGCCAGGGGGACTACGAGCAGTACTTC
NA	TRBJ2-1	NA	TRBV19	CASSKDPLAGAEQFF	TGTGCCAGCTCTAAGGACCCACTAGCCGGTGCGGAGCAGTTCTTC
NA	TRBJ2-3	NA	TRBV5-1	CASSAGWGTDTQYF	TGCGCCAGCAGCGCAGGTTGGGGCACAGATACGCAGTATTTT
TRBD2	TRBJ2-1	NA	TRBV19	CASSIVRASGRVGEQFF	TGTGCCAGTAGTATCGTTCGGGCTAGCGGGAGGGTTGGGGAGCAGTTCTTC
NA	TRBJ2-5	NA	TRBV27	CASSPVGPEVTQYF	TGTGCCAGCAGTCCCGTGGGGCCTGAAGTGACCCAGTACTTC
TRBD2	TRBJ2-1	NA	TRBV3-1/TRBV3-2	CASSPSGSSYNEQFF	TGTGCCAGCAGTCCTAGCGGAAGCTCCTACAATGAGCAGTTCTTC
NA	TRBJ1-4	NA	TRBV6-2/TRBV6-3	CASSYSQGGGEKLFF	TGTGCCAGCAGTTACTCGCAGGGCGGCGGTGAAAAACTGTTTTTT
TRBD1	TRBJ1-6	NA	TRBV6-5	CASRTGDSPLHF	TGTGCCAGCAGGACAGGGGATTCACCCCTCCACTTT
TRBD1	TRBJ1-5	NA	TRBV19	CASSPRDRGRSNQPQHF	TGTGCCAGTAGTCCTCGGGACAGGGGTCGTAGCAATCAGCCCCAGCATTTT
TRBD1	TRBJ2-7	NA	TRBV10-2	CASSERRTGAREQYF	TGCGCCAGCAGTGAGCGGAGGACAGGGGCCCGCGAGCAGTACTTC
NA	TRBJ1-2	NA	TRBV28	CAIPGANYGYTF	TGTGCCATCCCCGGTGCTAACTATGGCTACACCTTC
TRBD1	TRBJ1-2	NA	TRBV7-8	CASSFGQGEYGYTF	TGTGCCAGCAGCTTCGGACAGGGGGAATATGGCTACACCTTC
NA	TRBJ2-5	NA	TRBV19	CASSIAGVAETQYF	TGTGCCAGTAGTATAGCAGGGGTTGCGGAGACCCAGTACTTC
TRBD1	TRBJ2-7	NA	TRBV5-1	CASSLKGQGAGEQYF	TGCGCCAGCAGCTTGAAGGGACAGGGGGCTGGGGAGCAGTACTTC
TRBD1	TRBJ2-1	NA	TRBV11-2	CASSLRDRRNEQFF	TGTGCCAGCAGCCTACGGGACAGGCGGAATGAGCAGTTCTTC
NA	TRBJ2-5	NA	TRBV6-1	CASSENTMYQETQYF	TGTGCCAGCAGTGAAAACACGATGTACCAAGAGACCCAGTACTTC
NA	TRBJ1-5	NA	TRBV18	CASSLGQSGIDQPQHF	TGTGCCAGCTCACTAGGACAGTCCGGGATCGATCAGCCCCAGCATTTT
NA	TRBJ2-7	NA	TRBV11-2	CASSLGRGHPYEQYF	TGTGCCAGCAGCTTAGGACGTGGGCATCCATACGAGCAGTACTTC
TRBD2	TRBJ2-3	once	TRBV5-1	CASSRGLAGGTDTQYF	TGCGCCAGCAGCCGGGGACTAGCGGGAGGGACAGATACGCAGTATTTT
NA	TRBJ2-1	NA	TRBV7-6	CASSGGPPARPMEQFF	TGTGCCAGCAGCGGTGGGCCACCGGCCCGCCCCATGGAGCAGTTCTTC